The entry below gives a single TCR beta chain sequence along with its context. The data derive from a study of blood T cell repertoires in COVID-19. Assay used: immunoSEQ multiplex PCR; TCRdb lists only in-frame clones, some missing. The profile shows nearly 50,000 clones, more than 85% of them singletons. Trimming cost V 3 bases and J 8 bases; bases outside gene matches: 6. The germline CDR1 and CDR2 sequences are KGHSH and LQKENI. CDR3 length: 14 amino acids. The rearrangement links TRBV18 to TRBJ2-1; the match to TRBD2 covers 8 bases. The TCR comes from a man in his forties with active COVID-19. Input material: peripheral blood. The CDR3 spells CASSPTSVVDEQFF. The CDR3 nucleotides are TGTGCCAGCTCACCGACTAGCGTCGTCGATGAGCAGTTCTTC.